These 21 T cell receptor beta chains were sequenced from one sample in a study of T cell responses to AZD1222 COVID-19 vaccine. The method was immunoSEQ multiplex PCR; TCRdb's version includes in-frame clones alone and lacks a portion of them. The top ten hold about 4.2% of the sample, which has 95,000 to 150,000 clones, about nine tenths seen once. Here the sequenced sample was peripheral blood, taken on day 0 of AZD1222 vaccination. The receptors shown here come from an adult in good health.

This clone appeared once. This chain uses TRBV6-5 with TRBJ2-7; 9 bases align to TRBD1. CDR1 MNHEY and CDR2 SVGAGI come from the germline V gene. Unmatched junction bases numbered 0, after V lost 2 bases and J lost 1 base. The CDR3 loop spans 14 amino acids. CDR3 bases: TGTGCCAGCAGTTACGACAGGGGGTCCTACGAGCAGTACTTC. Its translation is CASSYDRGSYEQYF.

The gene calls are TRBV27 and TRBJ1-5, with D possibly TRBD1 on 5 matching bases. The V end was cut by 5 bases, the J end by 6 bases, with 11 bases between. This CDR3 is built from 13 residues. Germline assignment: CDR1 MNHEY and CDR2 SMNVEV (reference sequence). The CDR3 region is CASSPDSFQPQHF. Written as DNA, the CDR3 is TGTGCCAGCAGTCCAGACAGTTTTCAGCCCCAGCATTTT.

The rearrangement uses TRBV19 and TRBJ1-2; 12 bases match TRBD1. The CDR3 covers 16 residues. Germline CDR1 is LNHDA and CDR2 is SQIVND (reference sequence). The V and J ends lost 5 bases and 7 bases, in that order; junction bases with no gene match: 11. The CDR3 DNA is TGTGCCAGTAGTGGGACAGGGGGCGCATGGATCGGTGGCTACACCTTC. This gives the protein CASSGTGGAWIGGYTF. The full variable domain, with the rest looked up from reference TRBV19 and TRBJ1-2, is DGGITQSPKYLFRKEGQNVTLSCEQNLNHDAMYWYRQDPGQGLRLIYYSQIVNDFQKGDIAEGYSVSREKKESFPLTVTSAQKNPTAFYLCASSGTGGAWIGGYTFGSGTRLTVV.

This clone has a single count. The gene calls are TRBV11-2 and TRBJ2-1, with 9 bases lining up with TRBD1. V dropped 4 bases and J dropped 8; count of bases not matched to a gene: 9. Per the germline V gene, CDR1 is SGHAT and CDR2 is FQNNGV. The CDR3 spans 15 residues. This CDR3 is CASSSPRDREDEQFF. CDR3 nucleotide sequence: TGTGCCAGCAGCTCACCCCGGGACAGGGAAGATGAGCAGTTCTTC.

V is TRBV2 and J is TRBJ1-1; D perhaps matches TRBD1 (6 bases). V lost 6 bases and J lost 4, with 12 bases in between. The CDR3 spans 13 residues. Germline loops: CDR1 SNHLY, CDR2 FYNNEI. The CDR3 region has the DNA TGTGCCAGCAGCTGGGAGGGGGGCACTGAAGCTTTCTTT. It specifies CASSWEGGTEAFF.

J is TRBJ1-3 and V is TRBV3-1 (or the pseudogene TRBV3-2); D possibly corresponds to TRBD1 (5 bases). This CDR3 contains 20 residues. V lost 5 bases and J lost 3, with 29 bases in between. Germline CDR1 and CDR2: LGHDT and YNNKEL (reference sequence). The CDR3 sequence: CASSVSAGRAAESGGNTIYF. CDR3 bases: TGTGCCAGCAGCGTTTCGGCAGGGAGGGCCGCCGAATCGGGTGGAAACACCATATATTTT.

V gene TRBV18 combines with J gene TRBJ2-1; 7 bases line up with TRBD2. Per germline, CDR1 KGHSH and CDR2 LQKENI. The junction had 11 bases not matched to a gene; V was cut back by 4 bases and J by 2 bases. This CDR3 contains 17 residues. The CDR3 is CASSLGYAGDPYNEQFF. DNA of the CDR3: TGTGCCAGCTCACTCGGGTACGCGGGGGATCCCTACAATGAGCAGTTCTTC.

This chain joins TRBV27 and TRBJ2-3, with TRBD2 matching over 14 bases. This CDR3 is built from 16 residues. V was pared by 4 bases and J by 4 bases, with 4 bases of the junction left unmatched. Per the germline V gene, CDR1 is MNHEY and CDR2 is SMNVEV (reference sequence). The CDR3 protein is CASSSQGLAGADTQYF. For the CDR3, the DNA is TGTGCCAGCAGTTCACAGGGACTAGCGGGAGCAGATACGCAGTATTTT.

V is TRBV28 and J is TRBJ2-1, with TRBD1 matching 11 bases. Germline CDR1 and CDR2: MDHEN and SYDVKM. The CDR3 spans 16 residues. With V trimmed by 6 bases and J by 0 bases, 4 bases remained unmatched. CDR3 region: CASRWTGGSSYNEQFF. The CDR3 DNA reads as TGTGCCAGCAGGTGGACAGGGGGCAGCTCCTACAATGAGCAGTTCTTC.

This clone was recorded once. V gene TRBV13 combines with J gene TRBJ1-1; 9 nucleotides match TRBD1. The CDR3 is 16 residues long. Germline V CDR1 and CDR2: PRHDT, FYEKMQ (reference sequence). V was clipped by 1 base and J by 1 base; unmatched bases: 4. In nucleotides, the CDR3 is TGTGCCAGCAGCTTAGTTGGGACAGGGTCGAACACTGAAGCTTTCTTT. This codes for CASSLVGTGSNTEAFF.

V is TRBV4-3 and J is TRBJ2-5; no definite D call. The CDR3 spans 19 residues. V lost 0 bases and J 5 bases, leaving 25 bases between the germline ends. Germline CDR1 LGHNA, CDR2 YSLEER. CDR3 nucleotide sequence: TGCGCCAGCAGCCAAGATTGGCCAGGCGTTTCAAGGTTAGGGGAGACCCAGTACTTC. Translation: CASSQDWPGVSRLGETQYF.

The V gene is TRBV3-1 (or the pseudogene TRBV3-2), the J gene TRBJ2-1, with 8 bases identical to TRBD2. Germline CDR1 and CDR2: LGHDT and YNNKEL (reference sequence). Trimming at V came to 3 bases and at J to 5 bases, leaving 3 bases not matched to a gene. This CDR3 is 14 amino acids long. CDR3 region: CASSQTSVNNEQFF. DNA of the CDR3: TGTGCCAGCAGCCAGACTAGCGTAAACAATGAGCAGTTCTTC.

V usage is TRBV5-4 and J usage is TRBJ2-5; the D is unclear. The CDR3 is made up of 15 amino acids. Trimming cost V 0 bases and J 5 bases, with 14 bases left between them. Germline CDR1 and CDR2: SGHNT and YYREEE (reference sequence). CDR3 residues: CASSLGLDGGETQYF. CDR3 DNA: TGTGCCAGCAGCTTGGGGCTTGACGGTGGGGAGACCCAGTACTTC.

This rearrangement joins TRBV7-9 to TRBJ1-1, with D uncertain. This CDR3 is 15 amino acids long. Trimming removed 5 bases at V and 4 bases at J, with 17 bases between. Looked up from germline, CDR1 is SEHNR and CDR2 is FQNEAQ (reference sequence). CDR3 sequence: CASSPPSVQSTEAFF. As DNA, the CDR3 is TGTGCCAGCAGCCCCCCGTCGGTACAGAGCACTGAAGCTTTCTTT.

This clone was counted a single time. The CDR3 sequence: CSARANNEQFF. The CDR3 DNA is TGCAGTGCTAGGGCCAACAATGAGCAGTTCTTC. This chain connects TRBV20-1 to TRBJ2-1; D call uncertain. The CDR3 length is 11 residues. The V gene lost 3 bases and the J gene lost 5 bases, with 5 bases spanning the gap. Germline assignment: CDR1 DFQATT and CDR2 SNEGSKA (reference sequence).

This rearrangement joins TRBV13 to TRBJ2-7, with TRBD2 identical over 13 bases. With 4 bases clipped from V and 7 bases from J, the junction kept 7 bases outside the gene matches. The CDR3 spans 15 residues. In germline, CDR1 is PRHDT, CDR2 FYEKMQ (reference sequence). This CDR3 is CASSSRGLAGREQYF. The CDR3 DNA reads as TGTGCCAGCAGCTCCCGGGGACTAGCGGGGAGAGAGCAGTACTTC. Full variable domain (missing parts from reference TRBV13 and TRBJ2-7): AAGVIQSPRHLIKEKRETATLKCYPIPRHDTVYWYQQGPGQDPQFLISFYEKMQSDKGSIPDRFSAQQFSDYHSELNMSSLELGDSALYFCASSSRGLAGREQYFGPGTRLTVT.

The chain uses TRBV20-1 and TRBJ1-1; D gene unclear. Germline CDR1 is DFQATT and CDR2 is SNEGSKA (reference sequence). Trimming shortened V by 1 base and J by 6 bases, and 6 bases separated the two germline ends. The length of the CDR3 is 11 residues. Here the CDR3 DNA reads TGCAGTGCTAGAGGTGTTCCTGAAGCTTTCTTT. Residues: CSARGVPEAFF.

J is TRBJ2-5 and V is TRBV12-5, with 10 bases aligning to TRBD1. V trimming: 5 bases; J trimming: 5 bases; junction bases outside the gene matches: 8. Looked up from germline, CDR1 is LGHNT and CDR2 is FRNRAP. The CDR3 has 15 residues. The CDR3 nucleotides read TGTGCTAGTGGTCCTCCTGGGACAGGGGTGGAGACCCAGTACTTC. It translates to CASGPPGTGVETQYF.

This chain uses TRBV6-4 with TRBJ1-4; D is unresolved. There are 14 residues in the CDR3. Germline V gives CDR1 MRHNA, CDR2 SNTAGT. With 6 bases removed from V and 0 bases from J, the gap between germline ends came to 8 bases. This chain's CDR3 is CASREHSTNEKLFF. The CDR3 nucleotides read TGTGCCAGCAGAGAACACTCAACTAATGAAAAACTGTTTTTT.

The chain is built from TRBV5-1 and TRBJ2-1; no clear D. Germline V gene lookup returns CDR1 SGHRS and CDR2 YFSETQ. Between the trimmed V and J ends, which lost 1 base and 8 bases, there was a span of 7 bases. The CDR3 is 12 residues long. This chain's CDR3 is CASSLSPYEQFF. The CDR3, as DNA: TGCGCCAGCAGCTTGTCCCCATATGAGCAGTTCTTC.

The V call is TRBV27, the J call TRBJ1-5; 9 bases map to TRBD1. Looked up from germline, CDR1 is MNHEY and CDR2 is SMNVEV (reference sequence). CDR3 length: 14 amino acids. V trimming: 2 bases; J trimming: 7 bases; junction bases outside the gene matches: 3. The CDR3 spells CASSLRQGGQPQHF. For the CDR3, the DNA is TGTGCCAGCAGTTTACGACAGGGGGGGCAGCCCCAGCATTTT.